Reported below is one T cell receptor (beta chain). The data derive from a study of blood T cell repertoires in COVID-19. Looking at the study overall: Both acute and convalescent COVID-19 samples were obtained from the United States, Italy and Spain.

Assay used: immunoSEQ multiplex PCR; TCRdb lists only in-frame clones, some missing. The data show some 220,000 clones, 85% seen once. The receptor was isolated from a man aged 45-65 years who had recovered from COVID-19. Sequenced: peripheral blood.

The CDR3 region has the DNA TGTGCCAGCAGCTTAGCGGGGGGGAACAATCAGCCCCAGCATTTT. It codes for CASSLAGGNNQPQHF. The V call is TRBV11-2, the J call TRBJ1-5; D perhaps matches TRBD1 (5 bases). This CDR3 comprises 15 residues. Germline CDR1 is SGHAT and CDR2 is FQNNGV. The V and J ends lost 1 base and 3 bases respectively, with 10 bases between them.